Following are 8 T cell receptor beta chains from one sample sequenced in a study of identical twins. TCRdb independently ran MiXCR on the 5' RACE reads; one entry per CDR3 protein. The repertoire includes approximately 600,000 distinct CDR3 sequences, roughly 7.1% of them detected once, and roughly 1.6% sits in the top ten. The same sample was also studied in work on yellow fever vaccine responses in identical twins.

The sequencing input was PBMCs. Every receptor here comes from a woman aged 18 to 35 in good health.

This clonotype came up many times. The gene calls are TRBV12-3 or TRBV12-4 and TRBJ2-2, with 8 bases lining up with TRBD1. Trimming took 5 bases from V and 9 from J; bases not matched to a gene: 8. The CDR3 runs to 14 residues. This chain's CDR3 is CASSPWTGPRELFF. The CDR3 region has the DNA TGTGCCAGCAGTCCCTGGACAGGGCCGAGGGAGCTGTTTTTT.

This clonotype was seen many times. V and J are TRBV29-1 and TRBJ2-4; unclear D gene. V gave up 2 bases and J gave up 7 bases, with 18 bases separating them. The CDR3 covers 15 residues. CDR1 is SQVTM and CDR2 is ANQGSEA in the germline V gene. The CDR3 coding sequence is TGCAGCGTTGAAACTGTAGGACCCGACCTCAACATTCAGTACTTC. Its protein is CSVETVGPDLNIQYF.

This clonotype was picked up many times. V is TRBV4-1 and J is TRBJ2-4; D may be TRBD1 or TRBD2 (6 bases each). This CDR3 contains 16 residues. Trimming left V 4 bases short and J 0 bases short, with 13 bases between. Germline CDR1 reads MGHRA; CDR2 reads YSYEKL. The CDR3 DNA reads as TGCGCCAGCAGCCCCGGGGGCAGAGTAGCCAAAAACATTCAGTACTTC. This sequence encodes CASSPGGRVAKNIQYF.

In this sample, this clonotype turned up a few times. The chain links TRBV20-1 to TRBJ1-5; 7 positions agree with TRBD1. CDR1 and CDR2 (germline): DFQATT, SNEGSKA (reference sequence). Trimming at V came to 0 bases and at J to 1 base, leaving 9 bases not matched to a gene. The CDR3 has 17 residues. The chain's CDR3 is CSARDQRGGGSNQPQHF. The CDR3 coding sequence is TGCAGTGCTAGAGATCAAAGAGGGGGCGGGAGCAATCAGCCCCAGCATTTT.

The table lists this clonotype with a few counts. The V gene is TRBV28, the J gene TRBJ2-3; 8 nucleotides line up with TRBD2. The ends lost 5 bases at V and 5 bases at J; junction bases unmatched: 6. The germline V gene encodes CDR1 MDHEN and CDR2 SYDVKM. The CDR3 has 14 amino acids. CDR3: CASSQSGRLDTQYF. The CDR3 nucleotides are TGTGCCAGCAGTCAGAGCGGGAGATTAGATACGCAGTATTTT.

The V call is TRBV18, the J call TRBJ2-1; 16 bases map to TRBD2. The J segment lost 8 bases and the V segment lost 0 bases, leaving 7 bases of the junction unmatched. CDR1 KGHSH and CDR2 LQKENI come from the germline V gene. CDR3 length: 18 residues. DNA of the CDR3: TGTGCCAGCTCACCACCGGGACTAGCGGGAGGGCCTTTGGATGAGCAGTTCTTC. It specifies CASSPPGLAGGPLDEQFF.

CDR3 in DNA: TGTGCCAGCAACCGGCTAGGTGGCGAGACCCAGTACTTC. Residues: CASNRLGGETQYF. The genes are TRBV27 and TRBJ2-5; no firm D call. Trimming shortened V by 7 bases and J by 5 bases, and 14 bases separated the two germline ends. The germline V gene has CDR1 MNHEY and CDR2 SMNVEV (reference sequence). There are 13 residues in the CDR3.

There are many counts of this clonotype. The chain uses TRBV11-2 and TRBJ1-1; TRBD1 matches at 7 bases. Germline assignment: CDR1 SGHAT and CDR2 FQNNGV. This CDR3 is built from 16 residues. V dropped 5 bases and J dropped 0; count of bases not matched to a gene: 9. The CDR3 loop is CASSPRGDSMNTEAFF. The CDR3 coding sequence is TGTGCCAGCAGCCCCCGGGGGGACAGTATGAACACTGAAGCTTTCTTT.